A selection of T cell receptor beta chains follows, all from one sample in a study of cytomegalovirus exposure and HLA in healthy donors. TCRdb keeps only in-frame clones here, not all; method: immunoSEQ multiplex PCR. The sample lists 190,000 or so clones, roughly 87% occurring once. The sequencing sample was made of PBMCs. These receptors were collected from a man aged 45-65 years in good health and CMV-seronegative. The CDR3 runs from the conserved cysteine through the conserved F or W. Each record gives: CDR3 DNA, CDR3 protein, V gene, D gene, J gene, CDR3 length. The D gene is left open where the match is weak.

TGTGCCAGCAGCTTGGTAGGGGCGAGATCTAATGAAAAACTGTTTTTT	CASSLVGARSNEKLFF	TRBV7-2	NA	TRBJ1-4	16
TGTGCCAGCAGCTCACCTGGCGGCCACATTCAGTACTTC	CASSSPGGHIQYF	TRBV7-2	NA	TRBJ2-4	13
TGTTCCAGCAGCCAGACAGGGGGCCTATCTGGAAACACCATATATTTT	CSSSQTGGLSGNTIYF	TRBV7-9	TRBD1	TRBJ1-3	16
TGTGCCAGCAGTGACGACAGGTTCGGAAGCTACACCTTC	CASSDDRFGSYTF	TRBV6-1	NA	TRBJ1-2	13
TGTGCCAGCAGGGCGGGACAGCTAAACTCCCACTACGAGCAGTACTTC	CASRAGQLNSHYEQYF	TRBV11-2	NA	TRBJ2-7	16
TGTGCCAGCAGTCCCGACAGGGCAAGCTATGGCTACACCTTC	CASSPDRASYGYTF	TRBV6-5	TRBD1	TRBJ1-2	14
TGCAGCGTTATGGACAGGGCGGGTGGGAACACCTTC	CSVMDRAGGNTF	TRBV29-1	TRBD1	TRBJ1-2	12
TGTGCCAGCAGGCCAGGGACAGGGAAGGAAAAACTGTTTTTT	CASRPGTGKEKLFF	TRBV6-5	TRBD1	TRBJ1-4	14
TGTGCCAGCAGCGTACAATCGGGGGTAACCGGGGAGCTGTTTTTT	CASSVQSGVTGELFF	TRBV9	NA	TRBJ2-2	15
TGTGCCAGCAGCCTGCCGGGACTCTCCAGGGAGACCCAGTACTTC	CASSLPGLSRETQYF	TRBV5-4	NA	TRBJ2-5	15
TGTGCCAGCAGGTACACCGGGACTAGCGGCTCCTACGAGCAGTACTTC	CASRYTGTSGSYEQYF	TRBV6-6	TRBD2	TRBJ2-7	16
TGTGCCTGGAGTGCCGGGACTAGCTTTGGCGGGGAGCTGTTTTTT	CAWSAGTSFGGELFF	TRBV30	TRBD2	TRBJ2-2	15
TGTTCCAGCAGCCTCCAACTAGGACAGGCCTACAATGAGCAGTTCTTC	CSSSLQLGQAYNEQFF	TRBV7-9	TRBD1	TRBJ2-1	16
TGTGCCAGCAGCTTCTGGGGGGTAATGACCGGGGAGCTGTTTTTT	CASSFWGVMTGELFF	TRBV7-2	NA	TRBJ2-2	15
TGCGCCAGCAGCACCAGGGGGAATGGTGAGACCCAGTACTTC	CASSTRGNGETQYF	TRBV5-1	TRBD1	TRBJ2-5	14
TGTGCCAGCTCGGTTAGAGGGTACGAGCAGTACTTC	CASSVRGYEQYF	TRBV6-6	NA	TRBJ2-7	12